This T cell receptor (beta chain) derives from a study of T-cell reconstitution after alpha-beta-depleted transplantation in children. Unique molecular identifiers were built into the TCRbeta library. TCRdb re-called the PCR reads with MiXCR, one entry per CDR3 protein. The sample carries roughly 500,000 distinct CDR3 sequences, over 25% recorded once. The CDR3 is made up of 15 amino acids. Germline lookup yields CDR1 MNHNS and CDR2 SASEGT. After removal of 6 bases from V and 4 bases from J, the junction contained 5 bases not matched to a gene. The TCR originated in a human donor who donated a stem cell graft to a child with aplastic anemia. The gene calls are TRBV6-1 and TRBJ2-1, with 11 bases fitting TRBD1. Source: PBMCs from the stem cell graft donor, taken from the stem cell graft. The CDR3, as DNA: TGTGCCAGCAGGCCGGGACAGGGGGGTTACAATGAGCAGTTCTTC. It is translated as CASRPGQGGYNEQFF.